This TCR beta chain emerged from a study of T cells in Graves' hyperthyroidism and ophthalmopathy. Whole-study results and caveats: Ophthalmopathy, as predicted by the model, came a median approximately 6.5 months after the prediction.

Amplified TCR beta CDR3 regions derived from RNA transcripts. The HTBI primer set was used in a first-round RT-PCR of the TCR CDR3. TCRdb redid the calling of the multiplex PCR reads with MiXCR, one entry per CDR3 protein. Of some 98,000 distinct CDR3 sequences in the sample, 35% to 45% are singletons; the top ten hold roughly 10%. Germline V lookup: CDR1 DFQATT, CDR2 SNEGSKA (reference sequence). The V and J ends lost 6 bases and 4 bases respectively, with 15 bases between them. CDR3 length equals 14 residues. By share, this clonotype counts as medium-sized. Antigen specificity is unknown. The chain uses TRBV20-1 and TRBJ2-2; possibly TRBD1 or TRBD2 for D (5 bases each). The material sequenced was peripheral blood or thyroid tissue (not recorded which). The TCR was taken from a woman aged 25 to 39 with Graves' hyperthyroidism. In nucleotides, the CDR3 is TGCAGTGCACACGGGACCCACCCCACCGGGGAGCTGTTTTTT. It specifies CSAHGTHPTGELFF.